Listed below are T cell receptor beta chains from one sample, sequenced in a study of cytotoxic CD8 clonotypes in ibrutinib-treated CLL. Data came from immunoSEQ multiplex PCR; TCRdb stores just in-frame clones and leaves some out. This table holds fewer than 35,000 clones, almost 85% found once. Sequencing was performed on PBMCs, taken after 24 months of ibrutinib treatment. These TCRs come from a human donor with chronic lymphocytic leukemia. The CDR3 runs from the conserved cysteine through the conserved F or W. The D gene is left open where the match is weak. Size tells how often a clone was seen (once, few, many) or the class of an expanded clone, and some rows leave it out.

j_call	v_call	d_call	clone_size	cdr3_aa	cdr3_nt
TRBJ2-3	TRBV5-6	-	once	CASSNPVPDTQYF	TGTGCCAGCAGCAACCCGGTGCCAGATACGCAGTATTTT
TRBJ2-4	TRBV28	-	-	CASSTQRFIAKNIQYF	TGTGCCAGCAGTACCCAAAGATTCATAGCCAAAAACATTCAGTACTTC
TRBJ2-3	TRBV7-9	TRBD1	-	CASSSRSGTGTDTQYF	TGTGCCAGCAGCTCGCGTTCAGGGACAGGGACAGATACGCAGTATTTT
TRBJ1-2	TRBV5-1	TRBD1	-	CASSSTRTGNYGYTF	TGCGCCAGCAGCTCTACCCGGACAGGGAACTATGGCTACACCTTC
TRBJ2-3	TRBV21-1	-	once	CALRGESTDTQYF	TGTGCCCTCCGGGGGGAGAGCACAGATACGCAGTATTTT
TRBJ1-3	TRBV10-3	-	-	CAIKGMDGRTGNTIYF	TGTGCCATCAAAGGGATGGACGGAAGAACGGGAAACACCATATATTTT
TRBJ1-5	TRBV6-4	TRBD1	-	CASRPRDRERAHQPQHF	TGTGCCAGCAGGCCCCGGGACAGGGAGCGGGCGCATCAGCCCCAGCATTTT
TRBJ1-5	TRBV10-3	TRBD1	few	CAISGVDRVNQPQHF	TGTGCCATCAGTGGAGTGGACAGGGTCAATCAGCCCCAGCATTTT
TRBJ1-4	TRBV10-3	-	-	CAISDGQSYPTNEKLFF	TGTGCCATCAGTGATGGACAGTCTTATCCAACTAATGAAAAACTGTTTTTT
TRBJ2-7	TRBV9	TRBD1	-	CASSVGTGVPYEQYF	TGTGCCAGCAGCGTAGGGACAGGGGTTCCCTACGAGCAGTACTTC
TRBJ1-5	TRBV7-3	-	medium-sized	CASSPAGMSDQPQHF	TGTGCCAGCAGCCCCGCGGGTATGAGCGATCAGCCCCAGCATTTT